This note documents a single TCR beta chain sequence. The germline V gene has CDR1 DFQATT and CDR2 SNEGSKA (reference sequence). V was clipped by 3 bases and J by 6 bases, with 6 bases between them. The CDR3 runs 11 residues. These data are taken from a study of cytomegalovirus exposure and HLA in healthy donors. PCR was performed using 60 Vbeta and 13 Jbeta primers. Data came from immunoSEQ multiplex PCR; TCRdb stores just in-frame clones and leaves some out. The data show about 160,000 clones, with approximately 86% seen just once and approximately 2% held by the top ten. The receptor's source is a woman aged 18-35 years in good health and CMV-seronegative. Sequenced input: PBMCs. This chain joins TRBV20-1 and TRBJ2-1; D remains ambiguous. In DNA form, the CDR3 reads TGCAGTGCTAGTAGCATCAATGAGCAGTTCTTC. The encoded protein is CSASSINEQFF.